The 6 T cell receptor beta chains reported below all come from one sample, sequenced in a study of blood T cell repertoires in COVID-19. The table came from immunoSEQ multiplex PCR; TCRdb's copy has only in-frame clones and leaves some out. The data show 150,000 to 180,000 clones, around 89% seen once. Sequencing was done on a sample of peripheral blood. The source is a woman in her thirties or forties with acute or convalescent COVID-19.

The chain recombines TRBV6-5 with TRBJ2-4; 7 bases agree with TRBD2. In germline, CDR1 is MNHEY, CDR2 SVGAGI. V was pared by 2 bases and J by 0 bases, with 4 bases of the junction left unmatched. This CDR3 spans 16 amino acids. In DNA form, the CDR3 reads TGTGCCAGCAGTTACGGGGGGGAGGGAGCCAAAAACATTCAGTACTTC. Translated: CASSYGGEGAKNIQYF.

The chain combines TRBV10-3 with TRBJ2-3, with 7 bases fitting TRBD2. The germline CDR1 and CDR2 sequences are ENHRY and SYGVKD. V trimming: 3 bases; J trimming: 1 base; junction bases outside the gene matches: 16. There are 19 residues in the CDR3. The CDR3 DNA sequence: TGTGCCATCAGTGATTACCATAGCGGGTTAGGAGGTGGCACAGATACGCAGTATTTT. Amino acids: CAISDYHSGLGGGTDTQYF.

V usage is TRBV11-2 and J usage is TRBJ1-1; D gene unclear. V dropped 4 bases and J dropped 0 bases, with 9 bases sitting between them. This CDR3 contains 14 residues. Germline V gene lookup returns CDR1 SGHAT and CDR2 FQNNGV. The CDR3 sequence is CASSSHGMNTEAFF. The CDR3 DNA follows: TGTGCCAGCAGCTCCCACGGGATGAACACTGAAGCTTTCTTT. The entire variable domain, with the rest obtained from reference TRBV11-2 and TRBJ1-1, is as follows: EAGVAQSPRYKIIEKRQSVAFWCNPISGHATLYWYQQILGQGPKLLIQFQNNGVVDDSQLPKDRFSAERLKGVDSTLKIQPAKLEDSAVYLCASSSHGMNTEAFFGQGTRLTVV.

The chain recombines TRBV6-5 with TRBJ1-1; D is perhaps TRBD1 (5 bases). V was clipped by 2 bases and J by 0 bases, with 10 bases between them. Germline V gene sequence: CDR1 MNHEY, CDR2 SVGAGI. CDR3 length equals 15 residues. CDR3: CASSYGAGMNTEAFF. As DNA, the CDR3 is TGTGCCAGCAGTTACGGGGCAGGGATGAACACTGAAGCTTTCTTT.

This clone has a handful of counts. The chain employs TRBV2 and TRBJ2-7; 9 bases agree with TRBD1. Germline V CDR1 and CDR2: SNHLY, FYNNEI. The CDR3 extends over 13 amino acids. V trimming: 8 bases; J trimming: 7 bases; junction bases outside the gene matches: 9. CDR3: CASDRDRVEEQYF. DNA for the CDR3: TGTGCCAGCGACCGGGACAGGGTGGAGGAGCAGTACTTC.

This chain joins TRBV5-5 and TRBJ1-6, with D hard to call. Germline CDR1 SGHKS, CDR2 YYEKEE (reference sequence). This CDR3 spans 16 amino acids. V was trimmed by 0 bases and J by 0 bases, leaving 7 bases between them. CDR3 region: CASSLEKSSYNSPLHF. DNA of the CDR3: TGTGCCAGCAGCTTGGAAAAGAGCTCCTATAATTCACCCCTCCACTTT.